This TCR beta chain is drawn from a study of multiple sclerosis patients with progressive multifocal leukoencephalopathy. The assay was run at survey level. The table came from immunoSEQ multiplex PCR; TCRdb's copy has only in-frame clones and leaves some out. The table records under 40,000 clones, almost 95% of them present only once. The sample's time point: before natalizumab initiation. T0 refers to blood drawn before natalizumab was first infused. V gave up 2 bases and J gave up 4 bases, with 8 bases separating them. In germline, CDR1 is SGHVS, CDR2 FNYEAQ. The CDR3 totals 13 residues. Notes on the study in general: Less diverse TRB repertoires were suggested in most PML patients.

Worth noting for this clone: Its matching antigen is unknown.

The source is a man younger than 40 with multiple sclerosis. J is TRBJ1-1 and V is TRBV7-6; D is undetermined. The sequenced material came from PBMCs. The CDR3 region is CASSLTVGTEAFF. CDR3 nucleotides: TGTGCCAGCAGCTTAACAGTGGGCACTGAAGCTTTCTTT.